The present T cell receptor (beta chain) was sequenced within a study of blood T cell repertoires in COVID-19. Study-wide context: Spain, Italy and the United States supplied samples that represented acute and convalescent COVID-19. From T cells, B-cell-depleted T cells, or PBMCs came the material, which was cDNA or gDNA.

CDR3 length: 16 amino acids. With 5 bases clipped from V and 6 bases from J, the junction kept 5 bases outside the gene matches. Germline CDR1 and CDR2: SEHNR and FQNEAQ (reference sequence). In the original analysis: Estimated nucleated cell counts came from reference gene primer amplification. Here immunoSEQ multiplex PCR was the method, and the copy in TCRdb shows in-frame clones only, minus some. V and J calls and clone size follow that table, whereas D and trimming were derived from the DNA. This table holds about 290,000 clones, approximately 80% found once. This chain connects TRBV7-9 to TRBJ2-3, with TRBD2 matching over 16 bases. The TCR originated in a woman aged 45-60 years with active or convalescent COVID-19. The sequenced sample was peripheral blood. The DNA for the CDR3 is TGTGCCAGCAGCCCCGTGGGACTAGCGGGAGGGGATACGCAGTATTTT. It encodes CASSPVGLAGGDTQYF.